This T cell receptor (beta chain) stems from a study of blood T cell repertoires in COVID-19. Study context: COVID-19 samples from acute and convalescent phases originated in the United States, Italy and Spain.

The table came from immunoSEQ multiplex PCR; TCRdb's copy has only in-frame clones and leaves some out. The data hold about 60,000 clones, with 70% to 90% observed a single time. The V gene's germline CDR1 is GTSNPN and CDR2 SVGIG (reference sequence). V lost 0 bases and J 6 bases, leaving 14 bases between the germline ends. CDR3 length: 14 residues. This clone has only one observation. The genes are TRBV30 and TRBJ1-2, with D possibly TRBD1 on 5 matching bases. This TCR was sampled from a man in his 70s with acute or convalescent COVID-19. The sample comprised peripheral blood. The CDR3 coding sequence is TGTGCCTGGAGTGTAGCCGGGTGGGGCAATGGCTACACCTTC. Its protein product is CAWSVAGWGNGYTF.